This TCR beta chain was observed in a study of blood T cells in healthy people across ages. Findings and caveats of the study: It was not possible, with unsorted PBMCs, to conclusively compare naive and antigen-experienced cells.

Germline V gene data show CDR1 as MNHNY and CDR2 as SVGAGI (reference sequence). The CDR3 runs 13 residues. Alongside a J-beta primer mix, a sample-barcoded 5' primer served in a second PCR lasting about 7 to 12 cycles. MiXCR, applied by TCRdb to the 5' RACE reads, yields one record per CDR3 protein. The sample yields about 930,000 distinct CDR3 sequences, 25% to 30% seen once. In the case of this clonotype: Its antigen is not known. At one of its ends the junction is not consistent with the germline gene, which may arise from a read error.

The sample was also reused in another study, on T cells of mothers and their children.

Sequencing used blood. This rearrangement joins TRBV6-6 to TRBJ1-2; D is perhaps TRBD1 (6 bases). The clonotype comes from a woman in her thirties or forties in good health. The CDR3 is CASSKQGRDGCTF. The CDR3 coding sequence is TGTGCCAGCAGTAAACAGGGCCGGGATGGCTGCACCTTC.